Below are 27 T cell receptor beta chains sequenced from a single sample in a study of cytomegalovirus exposure and HLA in healthy donors. In the PCR, 60 Vbeta and 13 Jbeta primers were used. Profiled with immunoSEQ multiplex PCR; TCRdb holds only in-frame clones, not every one. The sample records about 50,000 clones, around three quarters being singletons. Sequencing used PBMCs. These receptors all stem from a man under 40 in good health and CMV-seropositive.

The V gene is TRBV30, the J gene TRBJ1-1, with D tentatively TRBD1 (6 bases). The CDR3 covers 14 residues. CDR1 and CDR2 from the germline V gene are GTSNPN and SVGIG (reference sequence). Trimming left V 0 bases short and J 5 bases short, with 13 bases between. CDR3 sequence: CAWSVQGKKTEAFF. The CDR3 DNA follows: TGTGCCTGGAGTGTCCAGGGGAAGAAGACTGAAGCTTTCTTT.

The chain combines TRBV30 with TRBJ1-5, with D possibly being TRBD1 (6 bases). The CDR3 has 13 residues. Germline V gene data show CDR1 as GTSNPN and CDR2 as SVGIG (reference sequence). The germline V and J ends were trimmed by 2 bases and 4 bases, with 9 bases remaining between them. This CDR3 is CAWSLQGNQPQHF. CDR3 sequence (DNA): TGTGCCTGGAGTCTTCAGGGGAATCAGCCCCAGCATTTT.

The chain couples TRBV5-1 to TRBJ1-3; 7 bases match TRBD1. Germline V gene sequence: CDR1 SGHRS, CDR2 YFSETQ. Unmatched junction bases numbered 11, after V lost 4 bases and J lost 4 bases. The CDR3 has 16 amino acids. CDR3 coding DNA: TGCGCCAGCAGCCCCATCTTTACAGGGGAGGGAAACACCATATATTTT. It encodes CASSPIFTGEGNTIYF.

V usage is TRBV2 and J usage is TRBJ1-1; TRBD1 might be the D (5 bases). This CDR3 spans 13 amino acids. With 3 bases removed from V and 5 bases from J, the gap between germline ends came to 10 bases. In germline, CDR1 is SNHLY, CDR2 FYNNEI. The CDR3 DNA reads as TGTGCCAGCAGTGAGGGGGAGGGGACTGAAGCTTTCTTT. Its translation is CASSEGEGTEAFF.

This clone is a singleton in its sample. The chain recombines TRBV7-2 with TRBJ1-4; the match to TRBD1 covers 7 bases. With V trimmed by 1 base and J by 3 bases, 11 bases remained unmatched. The CDR3 extends over 18 amino acids. Germline V gene data show CDR1 as SGHTA and CDR2 as FQGNSA. CDR3 nucleotides: TGTGCCAGCAGCTTAGGGGGTCAGGGGGTGCTTGCTAATGAAAAACTGTTTTTT. Residues: CASSLGGQGVLANEKLFF.

This clone has more than one count but fewer than ten. The chain is built from TRBV6-4 and TRBJ1-6; 10 nucleotides match TRBD1. After removal of 0 bases from V and 10 bases from J, the junction contained 6 bases not matched to a gene. This CDR3 contains 16 residues. Germline V gene lookup returns CDR1 MRHNA and CDR2 SNTAGT. The CDR3 loop is CASSDSQRGQGSPLHF. The DNA of the CDR3 is TGTGCCAGCAGTGACTCTCAAAGGGGACAGGGGTCACCCCTCCACTTT.

The rearrangement links TRBV19 to TRBJ1-5, with 7 positions matching TRBD1. The ends lost 3 bases at V and 2 bases at J; junction bases unmatched: 1. The CDR3 loop spans 14 amino acids. The V gene's germline CDR1 is LNHDA and CDR2 SQIVND (reference sequence). CDR3 DNA sequence: TGTGCCAGTAGTATCCAGGGGGGCAATCAGCCCCAGCATTTT. Translation: CASSIQGGNQPQHF. The whole variable domain, filled in from reference TRBV19 and TRBJ1-5, reads DGGITQSPKYLFRKEGQNVTLSCEQNLNHDAMYWYRQDPGQGLRLIYYSQIVNDFQKGDIAEGYSVSREKKESFPLTVTSAQKNPTAFYLCASSIQGGNQPQHFGDGTRLSIL.

CDR3 sequence reads: CASSRDRYYEQYF. The CDR3 DNA reads as TGCGCCAGCAGTAGGGACAGATACTACGAGCAGTACTTC. This rearrangement joins TRBV5-1 to TRBJ2-7; 7 bases fit TRBD1. This CDR3 region has 13 residues. Losses at the gene ends were 5 bases for V and 3 bases for J; bases not matched to a gene: 5. Germline lookup yields CDR1 SGHRS and CDR2 YFSETQ.

V gene TRBV5-4 combines with J gene TRBJ1-1, with D hard to call. Trimming took off 5 bases at V and 6 bases at J, with 20 bases between the two ends. CDR1 SGHNT and CDR2 YYREEE come from the germline V gene (reference sequence). The CDR3 length is 15 residues. The CDR3 spells CASSPPSREVPEAFF. The CDR3 DNA follows: TGTGCCAGCAGTCCACCCTCGCGGGAAGTACCTGAAGCTTTCTTT.

J is TRBJ2-2 and V is TRBV30, with 8 bases identical to TRBD1. This CDR3 is 13 amino acids long. The V gene's germline CDR1 is GTSNPN and CDR2 SVGIG (reference sequence). CDR3 sequence: CAVDRANTGELFF. The CDR3 DNA follows: TGTGCTGTGGACAGGGCGAACACCGGGGAGCTGTTTTTT.

V usage is TRBV25-1 and J usage is TRBJ2-1; D is possibly TRBD1 (6 bases). Trimming left V 7 bases short and J 4 bases short, with 17 bases between. CDR1 is MGHDK, CDR2 SYGVNS, per germline. CDR3 length equals 15 residues. CDR3 region: CASTTGYPTYNEQFF. Written as DNA, the CDR3 is TGTGCCAGCACCACAGGGTACCCCACTTACAATGAGCAGTTCTTC.

The rearrangement links TRBV5-1 to TRBJ2-2; D unclear. The germline CDR1 and CDR2 sequences are SGHRS and YFSETQ. V was clipped by 3 bases and J by 6 bases, with 15 bases between them. CDR3 length: 15 amino acids. As DNA, the CDR3 is TGCGCCAGCAGCTCGCTCTCTCCACGGGCCGGGGAGCTGTTTTTT. Amino acids: CASSSLSPRAGELFF.

J is TRBJ2-3 and V is TRBV30; 8 bases align to TRBD2. V was clipped by 5 bases and J by 5 bases; unmatched bases: 12. CDR3 length equals 15 residues. Germline V gene lookup returns CDR1 GTSNPN and CDR2 SVGIG (reference sequence). The chain's CDR3 is CAWGRLVGRVDTQYF. The CDR3 DNA is TGTGCCTGGGGCCGACTAGTCGGGAGGGTAGATACGCAGTATTTT.

With regard to this clone: An end of the junction differs from the germline gene, which may be a read error. J is TRBJ2-1 and V is TRBV19, with D possibly matching TRBD2 (6 bases). The CDR3 is 12 residues long. Germline loops: CDR1 LNHDA, CDR2 SQIVND (reference sequence). CDR3 in amino acids: CGSGGLMNEQFF. CDR3 coding DNA: TGCGGGTCCGGGGGTCTAATGAATGAGCAGTTCTTC. Based on the CDR3 plus reference TRBV19 and TRBJ2-1, the full variable domain is DGGITQSPKYLFRKEGQNVTLSCEQNLNHDAMYWYRQDPGQGLRLIYYSQIVNDFQKGDIAEGYSVSREKKESFPLTVTSAQKNPTAFYLCGSGGLMNEQFFGPGTRLTVL.

The CDR3 loop reads CAIQIRGTVGGEAFF. CDR3 nucleotides: TGTGCCATCCAAATCCGAGGGACGGTGGGGGGTGAAGCTTTCTTT. V gene TRBV28 combines with J gene TRBJ1-1, with a weak D call TRBD1 (5 bases). The CDR3 has 15 amino acids. V was trimmed by 10 bases and J by 7 bases, leaving 25 bases between them. Germline V gene sequence: CDR1 MDHEN, CDR2 SYDVKM.

Only one count was recorded for this clone. The CDR3 bases are TGTGCCTGGAGTGTCAACAGGGGGATTGACGAGCAGTACTTC. It specifies CAWSVNRGIDEQYF. This chain connects TRBV30 to TRBJ2-7, with 8 positions matching TRBD1. This CDR3 comprises 14 residues. The germline V gene has CDR1 GTSNPN and CDR2 SVGIG (reference sequence). V lost 0 bases and J lost 5; bases outside the gene matches: 6.

The chain combines TRBV29-1 with TRBJ1-1, with 7 nucleotides matching TRBD1. Germline V lookup: CDR1 SQVTM, CDR2 ANQGSEA. This CDR3 is built from 12 residues. With 3 bases clipped from V and 5 bases from J, the junction kept 3 bases outside the gene matches. The CDR3 spells CSVDLRGTEAFF. The CDR3 DNA reads TGCAGCGTTGATCTCAGGGGGACTGAAGCTTTCTTT.

J is TRBJ1-4 and V is TRBV27, with D perhaps TRBD1 (5 bases). The CDR3 runs 15 residues. Germline V gene lookup returns CDR1 MNHEY and CDR2 SMNVEV (reference sequence). Trimming stripped 7 bases from V and 0 bases from J, with 12 bases between. The CDR3 nucleotides are TGTGCCAGCACCTCCCGGGGGGCAACTAATGAAAAACTGTTTTTT. It is translated as CASTSRGATNEKLFF.

This chain links TRBV7-8 with TRBJ2-2, with D perhaps TRBD1 (6 bases). Trimming took off 5 bases at V and 5 bases at J, with 9 bases between the two ends. CDR1 SGHVS and CDR2 FQNEAQ come from the germline V gene. CDR3 length equals 13 residues. The CDR3 DNA is TGTGCCAGCAGCCTAGGACAGACCGGGGAGCTGTTTTTT. This sequence encodes CASSLGQTGELFF.

V and J are TRBV5-1 and TRBJ2-5; 7 bases are shared with TRBD2. Germline V gene lookup returns CDR1 SGHRS and CDR2 YFSETQ. V lost 2 bases, J lost 0 bases, and 4 bases stayed unmatched. The CDR3 extends over 15 amino acids. In DNA, the CDR3 is TGCGCCAGCAGCTTATCGGGGGGATACCAAGAGACCCAGTACTTC. This sequence encodes CASSLSGGYQETQYF.

The chain uses TRBV30 and TRBJ1-5; D may be TRBD1 (6 bases). The CDR3 has 14 amino acids. Germline lookup yields CDR1 GTSNPN and CDR2 SVGIG (reference sequence). Deletions cut 3 bases from V and 4 bases from J, with 13 bases between. Here the CDR3 reads CAWRGLGGNQPQHF. CDR3 bases: TGTGCCTGGAGGGGGCTAGGGGGAAATCAGCCCCAGCATTTT.

J is TRBJ2-7 and V is TRBV7-9, with TRBD1 as a possible D gene (7 bases). CDR3 length equals 15 residues. V shed 5 bases and J shed 4 bases, with 18 bases lying between them. Germline values: CDR1 SEHNR, CDR2 FQNEAQ (reference sequence). CDR3 bases: TGTGCCAGCAGCCGTTCGGGGGCAGGGGGGTACGAGCAGTACTTC. Amino acid sequence: CASSRSGAGGYEQYF.

The rearrangement joins TRBV6-5 to TRBJ1-2; TRBD1 matches at 7 bases. The CDR3 runs to 12 residues. The germline CDR1 and CDR2 sequences are MNHEY and SVGAGI. With V trimmed by 6 bases and J by 7 bases, 5 bases remained unmatched. CDR3 sequence (DNA): TGTGCCAGCAGAAGGGGGCCCAGTGGCTACACCTTC. Translating gives CASRRGPSGYTF.

This clone was seen a few times. V is TRBV5-6 and J is TRBJ1-4; tentatively, D is TRBD1 (6 bases). Trimming removed 0 bases at V and 4 bases at J, with 13 bases between. The CDR3 has 16 amino acids. Germline lookup yields CDR1 SGHDT and CDR2 YYEEEE. The CDR3 bases are TGTGCCAGCAGCTTGGGGACAGACGGGGATAATGAAAAACTGTTTTTT. Translation: CASSLGTDGDNEKLFF.

The chain joins TRBV2 to TRBJ2-7, with D tentatively TRBD1 (5 bases). In germline, CDR1 is SNHLY, CDR2 FYNNEI. CDR3 size: 16 residues. Trimming took off 1 base at V and 2 bases at J, with 15 bases between the two ends. CDR3 loop: CASSEGGSGEAYEQYF. The DNA for the CDR3 is TGTGCCAGCAGTGAAGGGGGCTCAGGCGAAGCCTACGAGCAGTACTTC.

This clone showed up just a few times. The J gene is TRBJ1-2, the V gene TRBV6-5; 7 bases match TRBD1. Germline CDR1 and CDR2: MNHEY and SVGAGI. With 5 bases clipped from V and 3 bases from J, the junction kept 3 bases outside the gene matches. The CDR3 covers 13 residues. For the CDR3, the DNA is TGTGCCAGCAGTGCACAGGGGTACTATGGCTACACCTTC. Translation gives CASSAQGYYGYTF.

This sequence joins TRBV6-5 and TRBJ2-7; 8 nucleotides match TRBD1. This CDR3 contains 14 residues. The trim removed 6 bases at V and 2 bases at J, leaving 6 bases unmatched. CDR1 is MNHEY, CDR2 SVGAGI, per germline. DNA for the CDR3: TGTGCCAGCAGCTATGGACAGGGTCCCTACGAGCAGTACTTC. Translation gives CASSYGQGPYEQYF.